Reported below is one T cell receptor beta chain. This sample is drawn from a study of blood T cell repertoires in COVID-19. Study information: The United States, Italy and Spain were the sources of the acute and convalescent COVID-19 samples. Sample material is recorded as cDNA or gDNA derived from T cells, B-cell-depleted T cells, or PBMCs.

Repertoires were generated with immunoSEQ multiplex PCR, while TCRdb's copy carries only in-frame clones and drops some. Altogether around 150,000 clones are present, around four fifths being singletons, with the ten largest covering around 2.8%. The source material was peripheral blood. The origin of this receptor is a man between 65 and 79 years old with acute or convalescent COVID-19.

The CDR3 nucleotides read TGCAGCGTTGAAGGGCAGGGAGGAGCTTTCTTT. It codes for CSVEGQGGAFF. V gene TRBV29-1 combines with J gene TRBJ1-1; TRBD1 is a possible D gene (5 bases). The CDR3 is 11 residues long. Per the germline V gene, CDR1 is SQVTM and CDR2 is ANQGSEA. Trimming took off 1 base at V and 10 bases at J, with 10 bases between the two ends.